This entry lists 23 T cell receptor beta chains sequenced from one sample in a study of T-cell memory formation after mild COVID-19. TCRdb fed the 5' RACE reads into MiXCR, producing one record per CDR3 protein. The repertoire holds around 470,000 distinct CDR3 sequences, 20% seen once, with around 8.4% in the top ten. Sequences were obtained from PBMCs or a T cell subset sorted from them (not recorded which). The source of these receptors is an adult woman who had mild COVID-19 (a few samples of this study predate the infection). Cell type and time point are not known.

The chain couples TRBV4-1 to TRBJ2-1; possibly TRBD2 for D (5 bases). Germline V lookup: CDR1 MGHRA, CDR2 YSYEKL. V was trimmed by 1 base and J by 11 bases, leaving 9 bases between them. The CDR3 runs to 12 residues. The CDR3 region has the DNA TGCGCCAGCAGCCAAGGAGTCGGGAAGCAGTTCTTC. The encoded protein is CASSQGVGKQFF.

This clonotype was seen only a few times. V and J are TRBV4-1 and TRBJ1-6, with D maybe TRBD1 (5 bases). The germline CDR1 and CDR2 sequences are MGHRA and YSYEKL. The CDR3 is 16 amino acids. The ends were cut back, 0 bases at V and 9 bases at J, with 15 bases in the middle. CDR3 sequence reads: CASSQEGAARSSPLHF. In nucleotides, the CDR3 is TGCGCCAGCAGCCAAGAAGGGGCGGCCCGGAGTTCACCCCTCCACTTT.

The chain recombines TRBV20-1 with TRBJ2-5; D might be TRBD2 (6 bases). CDR3 length: 17 amino acids. V lost 0 bases to trimming and J lost 0 bases, with 17 bases between them. The V gene's germline CDR1 is DFQATT and CDR2 SNEGSKA (reference sequence). Here the CDR3 reads CSAREPRPGENQETQYF. The CDR3 nucleotides read TGCAGTGCTAGAGAGCCACGACCGGGGGAGAACCAAGAGACCCAGTACTTC.

This sequence joins TRBV6-5 and TRBJ1-2; the D is unclear. The CDR3 totals 17 residues. Trimming removed 3 bases at V and 7 bases at J, with 24 bases between. Germline CDR1 is MNHEY and CDR2 is SVGAGI. CDR3 protein: CASSYSGRKGGAGGYTF. Written as DNA, the CDR3 is TGTGCCAGCAGTTATAGTGGACGGAAGGGCGGAGCCGGTGGCTACACCTTC.

This clonotype was counted between two and nine times. Here the CDR3 reads CSVVRDRENTEAFF. The CDR3 DNA is TGCAGCGTTGTCCGGGACAGGGAGAACACTGAAGCTTTCTTT. The chain combines TRBV29-1 with TRBJ1-1, with 9 bases fitting TRBD1. Germline lookup yields CDR1 SQVTM and CDR2 ANQGSEA. The CDR3 length is 14 residues. The V and J ends lost 4 bases and 1 base, in that order; junction bases with no gene match: 4.

The chain has TRBV7-9 and TRBJ1-1; 12 bases line up with TRBD1. Germline trimming cut 5 bases from V and 5 bases from J; bases unmatched to any gene: 12. Germline CDR1 is SEHNR and CDR2 is FQNEAQ (reference sequence). This CDR3 spans 17 amino acids. The CDR3 reads CASSPEGTGGAWTEAFF. The CDR3 DNA reads TGTGCCAGCAGCCCCGAGGGGACAGGGGGCGCGTGGACTGAAGCTTTCTTT.

Only a few counts were recorded for this clonotype. This CDR3 is CASSQRFGEGQETQYF. CDR3 bases: TGTGCCAGCAGTCAAAGGTTCGGGGAGGGGCAAGAGACCCAGTACTTC. The J gene is TRBJ2-5, the V gene TRBV12-3 or TRBV12-4; 7 bases match TRBD2. This CDR3 is built from 16 residues. Trimming cost V 5 bases and J 2 bases; bases outside gene matches: 11.

This chain links TRBV5-4 with TRBJ1-6; D gene unclear. V was clipped by 4 bases and J by 7 bases, with 18 bases between them. The CDR3 has 16 amino acids. Germline CDR1 and CDR2: SGHNT and YYREEE (reference sequence). The CDR3 DNA follows: TGTGCCAGCAGCCCCATATCGGCAGTTGGAAATTCACCCCTCCACTTT. Amino acids: CASSPISAVGNSPLHF.

This chain uses TRBV6-6 with TRBJ2-5, with D possibly matching TRBD1 (6 bases). This CDR3 region has 13 residues. Germline V gene lookup returns CDR1 MNHNY and CDR2 SVGAGI (reference sequence). V lost 9 bases and J lost 5, with 16 bases in between. The CDR3, as DNA: TGTGCCAGTATTGCCGGGACATCGGAGACCCAGTACTTC. It encodes CASIAGTSETQYF.

V usage is TRBV18 and J usage is TRBJ1-6; D is possibly TRBD1 (5 bases). CDR1 and CDR2 (germline): KGHSH, LQKENI. Trimming left V 0 bases short and J 7 bases short, with 7 bases between. CDR3 length: 14 residues. This chain's CDR3 is CASSPPGENSPLHF. CDR3 bases: TGTGCCAGCTCACCACCGGGGGAAAATTCACCCCTCCACTTT.

The chain uses TRBV30 and TRBJ2-3, with a tentative D call TRBD2 (5 bases). With 2 bases removed from V and 4 bases from J, the gap between germline ends came to 13 bases. Per the germline V gene, CDR1 is GTSNPN and CDR2 is SVGIG (reference sequence). This CDR3 is built from 14 residues. This chain's CDR3 is CAWSPQLGADTQYF. In DNA form, the CDR3 reads TGTGCCTGGAGTCCTCAACTCGGGGCAGATACGCAGTATTTT.

This rearrangement joins TRBV15 to TRBJ1-2; D ambiguous. This CDR3 region has 15 residues. The V end lost 2 bases, the J end lost 3 bases, and 13 bases lay between the germline ends. CDR1 and CDR2 from the germline V gene are LNHNV and YYDKDF (reference sequence). CDR3 residues: CATSRNAAGDYGYTF. CDR3 DNA sequence: TGTGCCACCAGCAGAAATGCGGCAGGCGACTATGGCTACACCTTC. Complete variable domain (other parts from reference TRBV15 and TRBJ1-2): DAMVIQNPRYQVTQFGKPVTLSCSQTLNHNVMYWYQQKSSQAPKLLFHYYDKDFNNEADTPDNFQSRRPNTSFCFLDIRSPGLGDTAMYLCATSRNAAGDYGYTFGSGTRLTVV.

This clonotype was recorded at least ten times. J is TRBJ2-3 and V is TRBV5-4; 8 positions agree with TRBD2. Germline loops: CDR1 SGHNT, CDR2 YYREEE (reference sequence). J was trimmed by 4 bases and V by 1 base; bases with no gene match: 2. The CDR3 length is 14 residues. This chain's CDR3 is CASSLIGGADTQYF. The CDR3 nucleotides are TGTGCCAGCAGCTTGATCGGGGGGGCAGATACGCAGTATTTT. The full variable domain, with the rest looked up from reference TRBV5-4 and TRBJ2-3, is ETGVTQSPTHLIKTRGQQVTLRCSSQSGHNTVSWYQQALGQGPQFIFQYYREEENGRGNFPPRFSGLQFPNYSSELNVNALELDDSALYLCASSLIGGADTQYFGPGTRLTVL.

The chain uses TRBV10-3 and TRBJ1-1, with 7 bases aligning to TRBD1. V lost 4 bases and J lost 1; bases outside the gene matches: 3. The CDR3 sequence is 14 residues long. Germline-derived CDR1 and CDR2 are ENHRY and SYGVKD. CDR3 DNA sequence: TGTGCCATCAGTGGGGACAGTACGAACACTGAAGCTTTCTTT. Amino acid sequence: CAISGDSTNTEAFF.

The chain employs TRBV29-1 and TRBJ2-4; 8 bases match TRBD1. Germline V gene lookup returns CDR1 SQVTM and CDR2 ANQGSEA. CDR3 size: 17 residues. Trimming at V came to 0 bases and at J to 8 bases, leaving 15 bases not matched to a gene. The CDR3 region is CSVEDPEGGRGLDIQYF. The CDR3 DNA reads TGCAGCGTTGAAGATCCAGAGGGAGGCAGGGGGCTTGACATTCAGTACTTC.

The V call is TRBV3-1, the J call TRBJ2-1; D might be TRBD2 (5 bases). V gave up 4 bases and J gave up 10 bases, with 14 bases separating them. In germline, CDR1 is LGHDT, CDR2 YNNKEL (reference sequence). The CDR3 length is 13 residues. The CDR3 protein is CASSPSIRGEQFF. The CDR3 DNA is TGTGCCAGCAGCCCCTCAATTCGGGGAGAGCAGTTCTTC.

This clonotype has only a few counts. The rearrangement joins TRBV7-8 to TRBJ2-1; 10 bases are a match to TRBD2. Germline-derived CDR1 and CDR2 are SGHVS and FQNEAQ. The CDR3 is 17 residues long. Trimming removed 1 base from V and 3 bases from J; junction bases left unmatched: 6. CDR3 nucleotides: TGTGCCAGCAGCTTAGAAGCTAGCGGGGGATTCTACAATGAGCAGTTCTTC. This encodes CASSLEASGGFYNEQFF. Full variable domain (missing parts from reference TRBV7-8 and TRBJ2-1): GAGVSQSPRYKVAKRGQDVALRCDPISGHVSLFWYQQALGQGPEFLTYFQNEAQLDKSGLPSDRFFAERPEGSVSTLKIQRTQQEDSAVYLCASSLEASGGFYNEQFFGPGTRLTVL.

The chain employs TRBV24-1 and TRBJ2-7; 8 bases are shared with TRBD1. This CDR3 comprises 14 residues. J gave up 3 bases and V 4 bases, and 4 bases lay outside the gene matches. Germline V gene sequence: CDR1 KGHDR, CDR2 SFDVKD. The DNA of the CDR3 is TGTGCCACCAGTGACACGGACAGGGACTACGAGCAGTACTTC. Amino acids: CATSDTDRDYEQYF.

This clonotype has a count of ten or more. The V and J genes are TRBV7-2 and TRBJ2-3; D call uncertain. Per the germline V gene, CDR1 is SGHTA and CDR2 is FQGNSA. Trimming took 5 bases from V and 0 from J, leaving 6 bases between them. This CDR3 has 13 amino acids. The CDR3 spells CASSTTSTDTQYF. In DNA, the CDR3 is TGTGCCAGCAGCACCACTAGCACAGATACGCAGTATTTT.

This clonotype was recorded a few times. The rearrangement links TRBV5-4 to TRBJ2-7; D is perhaps TRBD2 (5 bases). This CDR3 is built from 15 residues. The V and J ends lost 4 bases and 9 bases respectively, with 23 bases between them. Looked up from germline, CDR1 is SGHNT and CDR2 is YYREEE (reference sequence). As DNA, the CDR3 is TGTGCCAGCAGCCCGGGGTCCACCGTAGGCCGGGGGCAGTACTTC. This encodes CASSPGSTVGRGQYF.

This clonotype was seen repeatedly, ten times or more. The V and J genes are TRBV24-1 and TRBJ2-7, with D perhaps matching TRBD1 (6 bases). The CDR3 covers 14 residues. Between the trimmed V and J ends, which lost 4 bases and 1 base, there was a span of 10 bases. The germline V gene encodes CDR1 KGHDR and CDR2 SFDVKD. The CDR3 spells CATSDSGQSYEQYF. The CDR3 DNA is TGTGCCACCAGTGACTCCGGACAGTCCTACGAGCAGTACTTC.

V is TRBV5-1 and J is TRBJ2-1; D remains unclear. CDR3 length: 15 residues. Between the trimmed V and J ends, which lost 0 bases and 2 bases, there was a span of 9 bases. Germline loops: CDR1 SGHRS, CDR2 YFSETQ. Here the CDR3 DNA reads TGCGCCAGCAGCTTGGAACAGATCGCCTACAATGAGCAGTTCTTC. This codes for CASSLEQIAYNEQFF.

This clonotype appeared a few times. The chain couples TRBV12-3 or TRBV12-4 to TRBJ2-2; 8 nucleotides align to TRBD1. The CDR3 spans 16 residues. With 5 bases clipped from V and 4 bases from J, the junction kept 9 bases outside the gene matches. CDR3 sequence reads: CASSARGTGLTGELFF. The CDR3 DNA reads TGTGCCAGCAGTGCCAGGGGGACAGGACTCACCGGGGAGCTGTTTTTT.